This T cell receptor (beta chain) was recorded in a study of monozygotic twins with inflammatory bowel disease. Germline CDR1 reads MGHRA; CDR2 reads YSYEKL. This CDR3 comprises 17 residues. Of note for this clonotype: Its target is unknown.

For every TCR library, about 3,500 ng of total RNA was used. Researchers used template switching to add UMIs featuring a 6-nucleotide sample barcode. No DNA is given; TCRdb re-called the 5' RACE reads and lists each CDR3 protein once. Seen in this sample are over 110,000 distinct CDR3 sequences; the ten most common clones hold 2% to 2.5%. Findings and limits, study-wide: Other individuals had fewer clonotypes in common with IBD patients than with healthy twins, especially with disease activity. Among twins, concordant and discordant pairs did not differ in repertoire similarity, possibly from limited power.

Sequenced input: blood. The chain carries TRBV4-1 and TRBJ1-6. The receptor was isolated from a human donor with ulcerative colitis or Crohn's disease, or a healthy co-twin of an affected twin (not recorded which). CDR3 region: CASSQDQLRRVGSPLHF.